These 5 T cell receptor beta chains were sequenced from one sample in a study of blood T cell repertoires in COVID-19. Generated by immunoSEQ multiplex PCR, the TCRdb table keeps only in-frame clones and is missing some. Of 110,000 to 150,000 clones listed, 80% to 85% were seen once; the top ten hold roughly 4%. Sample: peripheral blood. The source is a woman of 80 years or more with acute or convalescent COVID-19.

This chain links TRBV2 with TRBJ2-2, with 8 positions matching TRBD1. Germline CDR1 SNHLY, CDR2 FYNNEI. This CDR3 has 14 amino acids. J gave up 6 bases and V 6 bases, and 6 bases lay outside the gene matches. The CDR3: CASRFDRGAGELFF. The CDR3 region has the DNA TGTGCCAGCAGGTTCGACAGGGGCGCCGGGGAGCTGTTTTTT.

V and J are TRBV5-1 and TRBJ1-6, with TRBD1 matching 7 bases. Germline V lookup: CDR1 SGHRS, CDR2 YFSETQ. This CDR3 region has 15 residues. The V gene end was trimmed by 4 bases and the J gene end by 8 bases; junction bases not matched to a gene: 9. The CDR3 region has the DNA TGCGCCAGCAGCCTGGATGGGACAGCCTATTCACCCCTCCACTTT. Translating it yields CASSLDGTAYSPLHF.

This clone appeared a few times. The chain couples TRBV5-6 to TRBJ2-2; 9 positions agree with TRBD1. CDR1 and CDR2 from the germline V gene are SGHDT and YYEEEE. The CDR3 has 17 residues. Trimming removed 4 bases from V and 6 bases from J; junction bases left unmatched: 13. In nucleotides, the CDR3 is TGTGCCAGCAGCCATTTTAGGGGACAGGGCCGAGCCGGGGAGCTGTTTTTT. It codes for CASSHFRGQGRAGELFF.

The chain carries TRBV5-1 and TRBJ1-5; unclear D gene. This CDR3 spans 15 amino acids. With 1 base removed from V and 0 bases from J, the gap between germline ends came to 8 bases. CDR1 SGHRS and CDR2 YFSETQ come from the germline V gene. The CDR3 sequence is CASSLTGNSNQPQHF. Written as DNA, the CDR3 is TGCGCCAGCAGCTTGACGGGAAATAGCAATCAGCCCCAGCATTTT.

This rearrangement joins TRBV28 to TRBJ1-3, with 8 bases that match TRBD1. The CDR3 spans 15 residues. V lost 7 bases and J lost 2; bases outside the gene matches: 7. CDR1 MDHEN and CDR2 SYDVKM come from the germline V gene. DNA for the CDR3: TGTGCCAGCACCAGGACAGGGCAAACTGGAAACACCATATATTTT. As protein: CASTRTGQTGNTIYF.